This is a list of T cell receptor beta chains from one sample in a study of blood T cell repertoires in COVID-19. Only in-frame clones appear in the TCRdb table, and some are missing; sequencing was by immunoSEQ multiplex PCR. The sample holds hundreds of thousands of clones, just under 90% seen once. Sequenced input: peripheral blood. These receptors all stem from a woman aged 30 to 39 with COVID-19, enrolled during active disease. The CDR3 runs from the conserved cysteine through the conserved F or W. Each record gives: V gene, J gene, clone size, D gene, CDR3 DNA, CDR3 protein. A D gene is named only where the DNA matches it firmly. Clone size is stated in some rows and not others, as once, few, many or a class when expanded.

>TRBV6-1|TRBJ1-6|NA|NA
TGTGCCAGCAGTGAAGAACCGGGACAAGGAAATTCACCCCTCCACTTT
CASSEEPGQGNSPLHF
>TRBV19|TRBJ2-7|NA|NA
TGTGCCAGTAGCCATCAGGGTATCTACGAGCAGTACTTC
CASSHQGIYEQYF
>TRBV5-4|TRBJ1-6|NA|NA
TGTGCCAGCAGCTCCGGGAGAGGTAATTCACCCCTCCACTTT
CASSSGRGNSPLHF
>TRBV3-1/TRBV3-2|TRBJ2-1|NA|NA
TGTGCCAGCAGCTCAGGCCCCGGAGGCGGGTACAATGAGCAGTTCTTC
CASSSGPGGGYNEQFF
>TRBV5-4|TRBJ2-1|few|TRBD2
TGTGCCAGCAGAGTAGCGGGGGGGCCACGTGAGCAGTTCTTC
CASRVAGGPREQFF
>TRBV7-9|TRBJ1-2|NA|NA
TGTGCCAGCAGCCCCGGGGGGCGGGGGCCCTCCTATGGCTACACCTTC
CASSPGGRGPSYGYTF
>TRBV28|TRBJ1-5|NA|NA
TGTGCCAGCACCTTGGCAGGGGCACGGCAGCCCCAGCATTTT
CASTLAGARQPQHF
>TRBV28|TRBJ1-6|NA|NA
TGTGCCAGCAGTTGGGGTCAGGGGTCCTATAATTCACCCCTCCACTTT
CASSWGQGSYNSPLHF
>TRBV12-3/TRBV12-4|TRBJ2-1|NA|TRBD2
TGTGCCAGCAGTGAAGCGGGGACTCGAGAGCAGTTCTTC
CASSEAGTREQFF
>TRBV28|TRBJ1-5|NA|TRBD1
TGTGCCAGCAGTGTAATCAGGGGGCTCGGGAATCAGCCCCAGCATTTT
CASSVIRGLGNQPQHF
>TRBV4-3|TRBJ1-6|NA|NA
TGCGCCAGCAGCCAAGATGTGAGCTCCTATAATTCACCCCTCCACTTT
CASSQDVSSYNSPLHF
>TRBV3-1/TRBV3-2|TRBJ2-3|NA|TRBD2
TGTGCCAGCAGCCACACTAGGACTAGGGGCACAGATACGCAGTATTTT
CASSHTRTRGTDTQYF
>TRBV19|TRBJ1-5|NA|NA
TGTGCCAGTAGCACCACAGGGTTCAATCAGCCCCAGCATTTT
CASSTTGFNQPQHF
>TRBV3-1/TRBV3-2|TRBJ1-5|few|TRBD1
TGTGCCAGCAGCCAAGGACAGGGAGTTCAGCCCCAGCATTTT
CASSQGQGVQPQHF
>TRBV7-9|TRBJ2-1|NA|TRBD2
TGTGCCAGCAGCGGTCGACTAGCAGCGAGTAAGTTCTTC
CASSGRLAASKFF
>TRBV7-9|TRBJ1-2|NA|NA
TGTGCCAGCAGCTTAGGGCCAGGGAGGGACTATGGCTACACCTTC
CASSLGPGRDYGYTF
>TRBV3-1/TRBV3-2|TRBJ1-1|NA|NA
TGTGCCAGCAGCCAAGTTACGAGCCATGAAGCTTTCTTT
CASSQVTSHEAFF
>TRBV6-5|TRBJ1-1|NA|NA
TGTGCCAGCCTCCCGTGGGGGGGGACTGAAGCTTTCTTT
CASLPWGGTEAFF
>TRBV18|TRBJ1-2|NA|NA
TGTGCCAGCTCACTTGGGGAAGGGGCAAACTATGGCTACACCTTC
CASSLGEGANYGYTF
>TRBV7-9|TRBJ1-2|NA|NA
TGTGCCAGCAGCTTAGAGGTCCACAGGTCAAGCTACACCTTC
CASSLEVHRSSYTF
>TRBV4-1|TRBJ2-7|NA|NA
TGCGCCAGCAGCCAGCGACACCTTTCCTACGAGCAGTACTTC
CASSQRHLSYEQYF
>TRBV19|TRBJ1-1|NA|NA
TGTGCCAGTAGTATCGGGGGGCAGGGCACTGAAGCTTTCTTT
CASSIGGQGTEAFF
>TRBV30|TRBJ1-5|NA|TRBD1
TGTGCCTGTAGGACAGGGCGAAGCAATCAGCCCCAGCATTTT
CACRTGRSNQPQHF
>TRBV18|TRBJ2-7|NA|TRBD1
TGTGCCAGCTCACCGGCGACAGGGCTCAGCTCCTACGAGCAGTACTTC
CASSPATGLSSYEQYF
>TRBV27|TRBJ2-7|NA|TRBD1
TGTGCCAGCAGTTCCCGGGACAGGGCATACGAGCAGTACTTC
CASSSRDRAYEQYF
>TRBV7-3|TRBJ2-1|NA|TRBD1
TGTGCCAGCAGCCCTCGGGACAGGGCCTCCTACAATGAGCAGTTCTTC
CASSPRDRASYNEQFF
>TRBV2|TRBJ2-3|NA|TRBD2
TGTGCCAGCAGGGCGGGACTAGCGGGCACAGATACGCAGTATTTT
CASRAGLAGTDTQYF
>TRBV19|TRBJ1-6|NA|NA
TGTGCCAGTAGTATATTGGCGGAGAATTCACCCCTCCACTTT
CASSILAENSPLHF
>TRBV25-1|TRBJ1-5|NA|NA
TGTGCCAGCAGTGACGCGGTTACAAATCAGCCCCAGCATTTT
CASSDAVTNQPQHF
>TRBV19|TRBJ2-3|NA|TRBD2
TGTGCCAGTAGTAACATAGCGGGGGGGCCTGATACGCAGTATTTT
CASSNIAGGPDTQYF
>TRBV27|TRBJ1-2|once|NA
TGTGCCAGCAGTTTATCGGGGACTTACTATGGCTACACCTTC
CASSLSGTYYGYTF
>TRBV7-2|TRBJ1-5|NA|NA
TGTGCCAGCAGCTCGGAGGGGAGGCAGCCCCAGCATTTT
CASSSEGRQPQHF
>TRBV5-1|TRBJ1-3|NA|NA
TGCGCCAGCAGCTTGGGAGGGACTGGAAACACCATATATTTT
CASSLGGTGNTIYF
>TRBV6-5|TRBJ1-1|NA|NA
TGTGCCAGCAGCCTACAACAGGGCTACACTGAAGCTTTCTTT
CASSLQQGYTEAFF
>TRBV19|TRBJ1-3|NA|NA
TGTGCCAGTAGTATAGGGGCCGCCGGCTCTGGAAACACCATATATTTT
CASSIGAAGSGNTIYF
>TRBV15|TRBJ1-3|NA|TRBD1
TGTGCCACCAGCTCTTGGGACAGGCCAGCGGGAAACACCATATATTTT
CATSSWDRPAGNTIYF
>TRBV6-5|TRBJ2-2|NA|NA
TGTGCCAGCAGTTCCAACGGGGAGCTGTTTTTT
CASSSNGELFF
>TRBV6-5|TRBJ1-5|NA|NA
TGTGCCAGCAGTCTTACAGGGAATCAGCCCCAGCATTTT
CASSLTGNQPQHF
>TRBV3-1/TRBV3-2|TRBJ1-1|once|NA
TGTGCCAGCAGCCAAGTTCCAGACACTGAAGCTTTCTTT
CASSQVPDTEAFF
>TRBV30|TRBJ2-1|NA|NA
TGTGCCTGGTCATCACAGTCTTACAATGAGCAGTTCTTC
CAWSSQSYNEQFF
>TRBV2|TRBJ2-7|once|NA
TGTGCCAGCAGTGAAGAAGGGACTTTCACCTACGAGCAGTACTTC
CASSEEGTFTYEQYF
>TRBV2|TRBJ1-1|NA|NA
TGTGCCAGCAGTCAGCAGGGTCAAGGGACTGAAGCTTTCTTT
CASSQQGQGTEAFF
>TRBV4-3|TRBJ2-1|NA|TRBD2
TGCGCCAGCAGCCTTGGGACTAGCGGGAACAATGAGCAGTTCTTC
CASSLGTSGNNEQFF